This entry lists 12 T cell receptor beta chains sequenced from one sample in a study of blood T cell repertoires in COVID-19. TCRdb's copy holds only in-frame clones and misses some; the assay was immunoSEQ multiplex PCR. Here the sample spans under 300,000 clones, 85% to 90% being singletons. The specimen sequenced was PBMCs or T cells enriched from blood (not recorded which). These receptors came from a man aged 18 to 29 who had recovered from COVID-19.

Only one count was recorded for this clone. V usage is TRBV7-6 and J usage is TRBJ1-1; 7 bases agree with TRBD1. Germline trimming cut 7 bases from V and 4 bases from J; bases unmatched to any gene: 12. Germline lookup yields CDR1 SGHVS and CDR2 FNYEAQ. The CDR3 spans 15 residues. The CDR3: CASTGSTGLGTEAFF. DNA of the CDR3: TGTGCCAGCACCGGTTCGACAGGGCTTGGCACTGAAGCTTTCTTT.

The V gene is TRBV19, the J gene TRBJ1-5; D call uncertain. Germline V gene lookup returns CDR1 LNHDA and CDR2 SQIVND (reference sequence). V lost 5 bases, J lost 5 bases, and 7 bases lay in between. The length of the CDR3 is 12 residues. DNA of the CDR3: TGTGCCAGTAGTGCTATGGATCAGCCCCAGCATTTT. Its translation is CASSAMDQPQHF. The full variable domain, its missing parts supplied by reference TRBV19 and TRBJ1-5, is DGGITQSPKYLFRKEGQNVTLSCEQNLNHDAMYWYRQDPGQGLRLIYYSQIVNDFQKGDIAEGYSVSREKKESFPLTVTSAQKNPTAFYLCASSAMDQPQHFGDGTRLSIL.

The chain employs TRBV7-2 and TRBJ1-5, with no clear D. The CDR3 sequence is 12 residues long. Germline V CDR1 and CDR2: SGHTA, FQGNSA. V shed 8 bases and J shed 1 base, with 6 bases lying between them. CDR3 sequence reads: CASSPSNQPQHF. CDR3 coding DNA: TGTGCCAGCTCCCCGAGCAATCAGCCCCAGCATTTT.

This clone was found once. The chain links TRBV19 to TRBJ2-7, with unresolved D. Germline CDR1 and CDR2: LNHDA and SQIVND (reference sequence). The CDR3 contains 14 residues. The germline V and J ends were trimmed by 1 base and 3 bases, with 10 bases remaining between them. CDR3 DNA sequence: TGTGCCAGTAGTATAGGCTCAGGAAGCTACGAGCAGTACTTC. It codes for CASSIGSGSYEQYF. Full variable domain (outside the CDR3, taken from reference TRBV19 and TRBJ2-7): DGGITQSPKYLFRKEGQNVTLSCEQNLNHDAMYWYRQDPGQGLRLIYYSQIVNDFQKGDIAEGYSVSREKKESFPLTVTSAQKNPTAFYLCASSIGSGSYEQYFGPGTRLTVT.

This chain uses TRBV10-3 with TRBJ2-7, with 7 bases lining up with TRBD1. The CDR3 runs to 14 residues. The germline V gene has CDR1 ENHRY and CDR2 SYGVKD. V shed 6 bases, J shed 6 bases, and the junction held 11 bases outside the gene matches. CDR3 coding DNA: TGTGCCATCAGCACCGGGACAGAAGCCTCCGAGCAGTACTTC. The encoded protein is CAISTGTEASEQYF.

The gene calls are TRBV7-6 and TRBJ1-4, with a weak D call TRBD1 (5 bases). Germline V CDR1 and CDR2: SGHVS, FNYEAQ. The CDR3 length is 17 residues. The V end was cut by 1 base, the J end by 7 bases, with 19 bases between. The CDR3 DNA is TGTGCCAGCAGCTTAGGCCCCCCTACTCTGGGGCCTGAAAAACTGTTTTTT. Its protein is CASSLGPPTLGPEKLFF. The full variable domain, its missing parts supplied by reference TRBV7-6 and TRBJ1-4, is GAGVSQSPRYKVTKRGQDVALRCDPISGHVSLYWYRQALGQGPEFLTYFNYEAQQDKSGLPNDRFSAERPEGSISTLTIQRTEQRDSAMYRCASSLGPPTLGPEKLFFGSGTQLSVL.

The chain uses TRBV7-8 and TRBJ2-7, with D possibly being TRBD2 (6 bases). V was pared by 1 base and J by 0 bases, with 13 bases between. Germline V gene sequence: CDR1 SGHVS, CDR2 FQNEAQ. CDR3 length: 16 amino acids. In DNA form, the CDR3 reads TGTGCCAGCAGCTTAGTGGGGGGTTTAAGCTCCTACGAGCAGTACTTC. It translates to CASSLVGGLSSYEQYF.

CDR3 nucleotides: TGTGCCAGCAGCTTAGTTAGAGCAACTAATGAAAAACTGTTTTTT. Its protein is CASSLVRATNEKLFF. The V call is TRBV7-9, the J call TRBJ1-4; D remains unclear. Trimming took 1 base from V and 0 from J, leaving 6 bases between them. The CDR3 totals 15 residues. Per the germline V gene, CDR1 is SEHNR and CDR2 is FQNEAQ (reference sequence). The whole variable domain, remainder taken from reference TRBV7-9 and TRBJ1-4, is DTGVSQNPRHKITKRGQNVTFRCDPISEHNRLYWYRQTLGQGPEFLTYFQNEAQLEKSRLLSDRFSAERPKGSFSTLEIQRTEQGDSAMYLCASSLVRATNEKLFFGSGTQLSVL.

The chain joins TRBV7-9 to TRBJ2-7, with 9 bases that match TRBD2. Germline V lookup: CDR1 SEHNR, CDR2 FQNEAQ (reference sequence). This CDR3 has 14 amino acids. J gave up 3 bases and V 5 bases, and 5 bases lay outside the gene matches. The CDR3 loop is CASSPGLALYEQYF. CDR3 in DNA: TGTGCCAGCAGCCCGGGACTAGCTCTCTACGAGCAGTACTTC. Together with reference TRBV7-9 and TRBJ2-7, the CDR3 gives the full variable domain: DTGVSQNPRHKITKRGQNVTFRCDPISEHNRLYWYRQTLGQGPEFLTYFQNEAQLEKSRLLSDRFSAERPKGSFSTLEIQRTEQGDSAMYLCASSPGLALYEQYFGPGTRLTVT.

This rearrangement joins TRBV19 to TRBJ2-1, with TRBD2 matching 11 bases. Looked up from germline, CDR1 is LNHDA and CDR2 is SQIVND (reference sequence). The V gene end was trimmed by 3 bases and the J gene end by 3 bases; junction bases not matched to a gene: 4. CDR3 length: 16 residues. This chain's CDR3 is CASSMLAGGNYNEQFF. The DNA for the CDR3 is TGTGCCAGTAGTATGCTAGCGGGGGGTAACTACAATGAGCAGTTCTTC.

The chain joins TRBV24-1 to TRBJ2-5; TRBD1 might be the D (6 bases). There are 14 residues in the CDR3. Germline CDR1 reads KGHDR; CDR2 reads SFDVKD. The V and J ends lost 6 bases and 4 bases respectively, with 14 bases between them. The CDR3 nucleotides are TGTGCCACCAGTTTGAAGGGGGTAGGAGAGACCCAGTACTTC. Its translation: CATSLKGVGETQYF.

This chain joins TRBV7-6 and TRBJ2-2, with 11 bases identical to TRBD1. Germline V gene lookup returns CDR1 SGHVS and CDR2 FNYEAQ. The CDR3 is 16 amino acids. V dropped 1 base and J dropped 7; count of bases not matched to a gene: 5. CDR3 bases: TGTGCCAGCAGCTTAGAATGGACAGGGGGCTTCGGGGAGCTGTTTTTT. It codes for CASSLEWTGGFGELFF.